Sequencing of this T cell receptor (beta chain) was carried out in a study of prognosis after radiotherapy for stage I lung cancer (dated by TCRdb to about 2021). Regarding the research as a whole: About 20 stage I NSCLC patients were enrolled in Nanjing, China, between early 2018 and 2019. Around 14 patients presented with newly diagnosed primary stage I lung tumors, and a few carried oligometastatic NSCLC following surgical resection of the primary tumor. Every patient was deemed medically inoperable, roughly twelve because of comorbidities and over 5 because they refused surgery. Ages in the cohort of about a dozen men and about six women ranged from roughly 50 to 90 years, with a median of 74. On tumor histology, twelve patients had adenocarcinoma and several had squamous cell carcinoma. Using image-guided IMRT or VMAT, SBRT was delivered in 3 to 5 fractions at a biologically effective dose of at least 100 Gy. Concurrent therapy was not administered to any patient alongside SBRT. About 20% of the 19 patients developed distant metastases after SBRT, at a median of approximately 7 months; the other 15 showed no significant progression. The study profiled peripheral blood TCR beta repertoires from stage I NSCLC patients before and after stereotactic body radiotherapy and related them to distant failure. For each of the 20 or so patients, one blood sample was taken before SBRT and one after, so the study sequenced some 40 samples in total.

Ends trimmed: V by 7 bases, J by 7 bases; bases unmatched to a gene: 13. CDR1 LNHDA and CDR2 SQIVND are derived from the germline V gene (reference sequence). From the cysteine up to the phenylalanine, the CDR3 has a length of 16 residues. Only CDR3 DNA is held: 48 bases, read in frame from base 1. This clonotype was recorded at least ten times. Its antigen is unknown. One base away there is no much larger clone; base qualities are not given. What the work shows at the level of the full study, not this receptor alone: The study was limited by the small cohort and short follow-up, and independent validation of the study findings is required. A decrease in unique TCR clone counts was observed after SBRT (median 10,088 before versus around 6,900 after; Wilcoxon paired P=0.011). Post-SBRT Shannon entropy and its change from baseline were lower in patients who developed distant metastases; baseline Shannon entropy was not associated with metastases. Whether the expanded TCR clones were tumor-specific was not determined. All reported P values were unadjusted for multiple comparisons. TRBV and TRBJ usage frequencies reportedly varied with metastasis status, involving two V genes at baseline and 8 or 9 V and two J genes after SBRT.

No patient had a history of other malignancies or prior chemotherapy or radiotherapy, and all had node-negative disease on CT and PET/CT. At each of two time points, 4.5 to 7.5 milliliters of peripheral venous blood were collected in EDTA tubes. PBMCs were isolated by Ficoll-Paque Plus density-gradient centrifugation. Right after collection, samples were placed at -80 degrees C and kept there until analysis. Two rounds of multiplex PCR on genomic DNA were used to amplify the TCR beta CDR3 region. In the first round of PCR, primers specific to each TRBV and TRBJ gene were used, and the primer sequences are filed in Chinese patent CN105087789A. The second PCR round used universal primers. The Roche High Pure PCR Template Preparation Kit was used to extract genomic DNA from frozen PBMCs. Libraries were sequenced paired-end with 151 bp reads on an Illumina HiSeq 3000. Concerning the study's data processing: Raw reads lacking the multiplex PCR primer sequences were removed with CutAdapt. Using PEAR, the high-quality paired reads were merged into contigs. By alignment to reference sequences, MiXCR assigned TRB V, D and J gene segments to each contig. To remove sequencing errors, CDR3 sequences were clustered according to base quality and sequence similarity. Shannon entropy, normalized by the natural log of the productive TCR sequence number, served as the measure of diversity. Clonality was computed as one minus the ratio of Shannon entropy to the natural log of the number of unique clonotypes. Progression-free survival cut-offs for repertoire metrics were chosen using the Youden index of ROC curves, with analyses run in R 3.5.3. Clones were called with MiXCR by TCRdb after fastp trimmed the public reads at Q25, and only in-frame beta chains were retained. Rows merge per CDR3 protein into single entries with the most common DNA and genes. None of the V and J calls come from the authors' own analysis; TCRdb made them. In all, the sample holds nearly 25,000 distinct CDR3 sequences, and approximately 40% of those were seen once. Roughly 21% of the sample is held by the ten biggest clonotypes.

The TCR was taken from a donor over 45 with non-small cell lung cancer. Rearrangement joined TRBV19 to TRBJ2-1, and TRBD1 aligns with 10 junction nucleotides. The source was PBMCs, collected before or after stereotactic body radiation therapy (not recorded which). CDR3 region: CASKGQGLGNTNEQFF. The DNA sequence follows: TGTGCCAGTAAGGGACAGGGGCTCGGCAATACGAATGAGCAGTTCTTC.